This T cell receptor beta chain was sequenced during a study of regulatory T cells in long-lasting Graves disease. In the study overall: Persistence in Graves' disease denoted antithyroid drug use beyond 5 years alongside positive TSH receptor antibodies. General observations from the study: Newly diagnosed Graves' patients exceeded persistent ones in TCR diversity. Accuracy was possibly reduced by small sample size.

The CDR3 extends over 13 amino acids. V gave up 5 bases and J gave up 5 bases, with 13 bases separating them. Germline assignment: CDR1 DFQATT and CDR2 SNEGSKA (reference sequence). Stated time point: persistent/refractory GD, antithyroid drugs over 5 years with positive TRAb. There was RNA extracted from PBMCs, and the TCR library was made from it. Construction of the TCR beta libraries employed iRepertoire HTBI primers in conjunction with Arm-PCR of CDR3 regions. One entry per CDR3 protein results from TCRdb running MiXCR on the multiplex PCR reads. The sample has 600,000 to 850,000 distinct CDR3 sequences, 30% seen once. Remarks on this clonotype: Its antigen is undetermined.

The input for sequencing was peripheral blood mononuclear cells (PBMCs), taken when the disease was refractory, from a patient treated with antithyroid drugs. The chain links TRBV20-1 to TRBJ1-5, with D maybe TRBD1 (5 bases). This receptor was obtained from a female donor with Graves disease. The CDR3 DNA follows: TGCAGTGCTTCTAGGGGCTTCGATCAGCCCCAGCATTTT. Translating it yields CSASRGFDQPQHF.